The 27 T cell receptor beta chains presented below share a single source sample, sequenced in a study of CD8 T cells in Susac syndrome. Random hexamers were used to reverse transcribe the RNA input (0.5 to 1 ug). TCRdb re-derived calls from the immunoSEQ multiplex PCR reads in MiXCR, one entry per CDR3 protein. The sample includes about 210,000 distinct CDR3 sequences, 95% of them seen just once. Sequenced material: CD4+ T cells from PBMCs. Receptors were obtained from a human donor with multiple sclerosis.

The rearrangement uses TRBV19 and TRBJ1-2, with 8 bases fitting TRBD1. The V and J ends lost 8 bases and 3 bases, in that order; junction bases with no gene match: 11. The CDR3 length is 15 residues. Germline V gives CDR1 LNHDA, CDR2 SQIVND (reference sequence). The CDR3 nucleotides read TGTGCCAGTGACCCGACAGGGGTACAGGACTATGGCTACACCTTC. Translation gives CASDPTGVQDYGYTF.

The chain joins TRBV12-3 or TRBV12-4 to TRBJ2-4; tentatively, D is TRBD1 or TRBD2 (6 bases each). The ends were cut back, 8 bases at V and 4 bases at J, with 18 bases in the middle. The CDR3 loop spans 15 amino acids. The DNA of the CDR3 is TGTGCCAGCGGGGGGCTGGTTCCTCCAAAAAACATTCAGTACTTC. The encoded protein is CASGGLVPPKNIQYF.

As DNA, the CDR3 is TGTGCCAGCAGTGAGCGGGACTCCTACAATGAGCAGTTCTTC. Translation: CASSERDSYNEQFF. The chain recombines TRBV6-4 with TRBJ2-1, with a tentative D call TRBD2 (6 bases). Per germline, CDR1 MRHNA and CDR2 SNTAGT. Deletions cut 3 bases from V and 0 bases from J, with 6 bases between. This CDR3 comprises 14 residues.

This chain uses TRBV20-1 with TRBJ2-2; D ambiguous. V was cut by 1 base and J by 5 bases, with 11 bases left in between. The length of the CDR3 is 14 residues. Germline values: CDR1 DFQATT, CDR2 SNEGSKA (reference sequence). The CDR3, as DNA: TGCAGTGCTAGAGTAGGCAGGTCGACCGGGGAGCTGTTTTTT. Translated, it gives CSARVGRSTGELFF.

This clonotype was counted a single time. The gene calls are TRBV2 and TRBJ2-1, with a possible D match to TRBD1 (6 bases). V was cut by 7 bases and J by 5 bases, with 15 bases left in between. The germline V gene has CDR1 SNHLY and CDR2 FYNNEI. The CDR3 covers 14 residues. CDR3 region: CASIRGTENNEQFF. DNA of the CDR3: TGTGCCAGCATAAGGGGGACCGAGAACAATGAGCAGTTCTTC.

The chain joins TRBV2 to TRBJ2-7; 8 nucleotides align to TRBD2. The CDR3 runs 14 residues. CDR1 and CDR2 (germline): SNHLY, FYNNEI. V gave up 0 bases and J gave up 6 bases; unmatched junction bases: 4. The CDR3 loop reads CASSEALGTSEQYF. In DNA form, the CDR3 reads TGTGCCAGCAGTGAAGCGCTCGGGACTAGCGAGCAGTACTTC.

The chain links TRBV6-2 or TRBV6-3 to TRBJ2-1; D is undetermined. The CDR3 contains 14 residues. Germline V gene lookup returns CDR1 MNHEY and CDR2 SVGEGT. V dropped 5 bases and J dropped 1 base, with 9 bases sitting between them. The CDR3 is CASSRAGSYNEQFF. The CDR3 DNA reads TGTGCCAGCAGTAGGGCCGGATCCTACAATGAGCAGTTCTTC.

The chain has TRBV24-1 and TRBJ2-5, with D unclear. V was cut by 5 bases and J by 2 bases, with 8 bases left in between. Germline V gene sequence: CDR1 KGHDR, CDR2 SFDVKD. There are 13 residues in the CDR3. CDR3 sequence: CATSGRLQETQYF. In DNA, the CDR3 is TGTGCCACCAGTGGGCGGCTACAAGAGACCCAGTACTTC.

The chain couples TRBV2 to TRBJ2-2, with unresolved D. Trimming stripped 1 base from V and 1 base from J, with 7 bases between. The length of the CDR3 is 15 residues. CDR1 and CDR2 from the germline V gene are SNHLY and FYNNEI. The CDR3 DNA reads as TGTGCCAGCAGTGAAGTTCGAGGGAACACCGGGGAGCTGTTTTTT. It encodes CASSEVRGNTGELFF.

V usage is TRBV18 and J usage is TRBJ2-7; D is unresolved. There are 12 residues in the CDR3. Trimming pared 6 bases from V and 3 bases from J, leaving 9 bases between. Looked up from germline, CDR1 is KGHSH and CDR2 is LQKENI. CDR3 protein: CASSMTDYEQYF. The CDR3 DNA reads as TGTGCCAGCTCCATGACGGACTACGAGCAGTACTTC.

The J gene is TRBJ1-1, the V gene TRBV7-3; D is uncertain. This CDR3 spans 14 amino acids. V shed 2 bases and J shed 11 bases, with 18 bases lying between them. CDR1 is SGHTA and CDR2 is FQGTGA in the germline V gene. In DNA, the CDR3 is TGTGCCAGCAGCTTACTCACCGAAGGGTCGAGGGCTTTCTTT. Its translation: CASSLLTEGSRAFF. The whole variable domain, filled in from reference TRBV7-3 and TRBJ1-1, reads GAGVSQTPSNKVTEKGKYVELRCDPISGHTALYWYRQSLGQGPEFLIYFQGTGAADDSGLPNDRFFAVRPEGSVSTLKIQRTERGDSAVYLCASSLLTEGSRAFFGQGTRLTVV.

The V call is TRBV9, the J call TRBJ2-5, with TRBD1 matching over 10 bases. Per the germline V gene, CDR1 is SGDLS and CDR2 is YYNGEE. With 0 bases clipped from V and 1 base from J, the junction kept 3 bases outside the gene matches. The CDR3 covers 16 residues. This CDR3 is CASSVGDRGPQETQYF. The CDR3 DNA reads as TGTGCCAGCAGCGTAGGGGACAGGGGCCCCCAAGAGACCCAGTACTTC. Filled out from reference TRBV9 and TRBJ2-5, the complete variable domain reads DSGVTQTPKHLITATGQRVTLRCSPRSGDLSVYWYQQSLDQGLQFLIQYYNGEERAKGNILERFSAQQFPDLHSELNLSSLELGDSALYFCASSVGDRGPQETQYFGPGTRLLVL.

The chain has TRBV3-1 and TRBJ2-2; 8 nucleotides align to TRBD2. Germline-derived CDR1 and CDR2 are LGHDT and YNNKEL (reference sequence). The CDR3 sequence is 18 residues long. V lost 0 bases, J lost 7 bases, and 13 bases stayed unmatched. The chain's CDR3 is CASSQELRTGLAGGELFF. CDR3 nucleotides: TGTGCCAGCAGCCAAGAACTACGAACTGGACTAGCTGGCGGGGAGCTGTTTTTT.

The chain has TRBV12-3 or TRBV12-4 and TRBJ2-6, with D possibly being TRBD1 or TRBD2 (5 bases each). The V gene lost 6 bases and the J gene lost 1 base, with 10 bases spanning the gap. The CDR3 has 15 residues. CDR3 DNA: TGTGCCAGCAGCTCCTGGGGGTCTGGGGCCAACGTCCTGACTTTC. Translation: CASSSWGSGANVLTF.

The rearrangement links TRBV30 to TRBJ2-1, with 9 bases fitting TRBD2. J was trimmed by 9 bases and V by 1 base; bases with no gene match: 4. The CDR3 covers 13 residues. CDR1 and CDR2 (germline): GTSNPN, SVGIG (reference sequence). The CDR3 DNA is TGTGCCTGGAGTGCGTTAGCGGGAGTTGAGCAGTTCTTC. Protein product: CAWSALAGVEQFF.

This clonotype was detected once. This sequence joins TRBV6-5 and TRBJ2-5; D perhaps matches TRBD2 (5 bases). This CDR3 is built from 19 residues. Germline V CDR1 and CDR2: MNHEY, SVGAGI. V was pared by 0 bases and J by 0 bases, with 20 bases between. In DNA form, the CDR3 reads TGTGCCAGCAGTTACTCAGATTCTAGCCATCTCCCGTACCAAGAGACCCAGTACTTC. It encodes CASSYSDSSHLPYQETQYF.

This chain links TRBV12-3 or TRBV12-4 with TRBJ2-2; D is unresolved. The ends were cut back, 4 bases at V and 6 bases at J, with 0 bases in the middle. This CDR3 has 10 residues. The CDR3 loop reads CASSSGELFF. The CDR3 DNA follows: TGTGCCAGCAGTTCCGGGGAGCTGTTTTTT.

This sequence joins TRBV10-1 and TRBJ2-1; TRBD2 matches 11 bases. The V gene's germline CDR1 is WNHNN and CDR2 SYGVQD (reference sequence). V lost 8 bases to trimming and J lost 6 bases; unmatched junction nucleotides: 12. The CDR3 contains 16 residues. The CDR3 loop is CASDRQTSGTSNEQFF. CDR3 coding DNA: TGCGCCAGCGACCGTCAGACTAGCGGGACAAGCAATGAGCAGTTCTTC.

This sequence joins TRBV6-5 and TRBJ2-5, with TRBD1 matching over 9 bases. The CDR3 sequence is 15 residues long. The trim removed 5 bases at V and 2 bases at J, leaving 6 bases unmatched. CDR1 is MNHEY, CDR2 SVGAGI, per germline. The CDR3 coding sequence is TGTGCCAGCAGTCCTCGGACAGGGGCACAAGAGACCCAGTACTTC. Its translation is CASSPRTGAQETQYF.

This chain links TRBV29-1 with TRBJ2-7; D is possibly TRBD2 (5 bases). From germline, CDR1 is SQVTM and CDR2 ANQGSEA. The CDR3 has 13 residues. The V end lost 5 bases, the J end lost 0 bases, and 11 bases lay between the germline ends. DNA for the CDR3: TGCAGCGTTTCTCACGGGAACTCCTACGAGCAGTACTTC. Its translation is CSVSHGNSYEQYF.

The chain couples TRBV3-1 to TRBJ1-1, with 10 bases fitting TRBD1. With V trimmed by 3 bases and J by 1 base, 5 bases remained unmatched. Germline V lookup: CDR1 LGHDT, CDR2 YNNKEL (reference sequence). This CDR3 region has 16 residues. This chain's CDR3 is CASSHLRTGGNTEAFF. The CDR3 region has the DNA TGTGCCAGCAGCCACCTCAGGACAGGGGGGAACACTGAAGCTTTCTTT.

The chain combines TRBV14 with TRBJ2-3; the D call may be TRBD1 or TRBD2 (5 bases each). Deletions cut 3 bases from V and 0 bases from J, with 13 bases between. The CDR3 spans 16 residues. Germline V gene data show CDR1 as SGHDN and CDR2 as FVKESK. This CDR3 reads CASSHGVGASTDTQYF. CDR3 DNA sequence: TGTGCCAGCAGCCACGGGGTAGGGGCAAGCACAGATACGCAGTATTTT.

The V and J genes are TRBV27 and TRBJ2-5; 9 bases line up with TRBD1. The CDR3 sequence is 13 residues long. V lost 5 bases, J lost 3 bases, and 1 base stayed unmatched. Per the germline V gene, CDR1 is MNHEY and CDR2 is SMNVEV (reference sequence). The chain's CDR3 is CASSRTGEETQYF. The CDR3 DNA reads as TGTGCCAGCAGTCGGACAGGGGAAGAGACCCAGTACTTC.

The chain carries TRBV4-1 and TRBJ1-2, with a weak D call TRBD1 (5 bases). CDR3 length: 15 amino acids. V was pared by 1 base and J by 2 bases, with 11 bases between. Per the germline V gene, CDR1 is MGHRA and CDR2 is YSYEKL. CDR3 region: CASSQAAAGNYGYTF. CDR3 coding DNA: TGCGCCAGCAGCCAAGCCGCGGCAGGGAACTATGGCTACACCTTC.

The chain combines TRBV18 with TRBJ2-3; 9 nucleotides line up with TRBD2. J lost 4 bases, V lost 3 bases, and 8 bases had no gene match. Germline V CDR1 and CDR2: KGHSH, LQKENI. This CDR3 has 16 residues. In DNA, the CDR3 is TGTGCCAGCTCACCTCTGGCGGGAGGGCCGTCAGATACGCAGTATTTT. It translates to CASSPLAGGPSDTQYF.

This chain joins TRBV7-6 and TRBJ2-5, with 11 bases aligning to TRBD1. CDR1 and CDR2 from the germline V gene are SGHVS and FNYEAQ. The trim removed 5 bases at V and 5 bases at J, leaving 7 bases unmatched. The CDR3 is made up of 15 amino acids. CDR3 protein: CASSTGQGAKETQYF. The CDR3 nucleotides read TGTGCCAGCAGCACAGGACAGGGGGCGAAGGAGACCCAGTACTTC.

V usage is TRBV3-1 and J usage is TRBJ1-1; 8 nucleotides align to TRBD1. The CDR3 has 14 residues. From germline, CDR1 is LGHDT and CDR2 YNNKEL (reference sequence). V dropped 8 bases and J dropped 2; count of bases not matched to a gene: 7. The CDR3, as DNA: TGTGCCAGCTCCCAAGGACAGGGTAACACTGAAGCTTTCTTT. Its protein product is CASSQGQGNTEAFF.